This TCR beta chain stems from a study of blood T cell repertoires in COVID-19. Looking at the study overall: Acute and convalescent COVID-19 specimens originated in the United States, Italy and Spain.

The CDR3 covers 16 residues. CDR1 is KGHDR, CDR2 SFDVKD, per germline. Trimming removed 2 bases from V and 6 bases from J, with 19 bases in between. The sample holds one count of this clone. Original analysis: Cell counts per sample came from amplifying reference gene primers. Assay used: immunoSEQ multiplex PCR; TCRdb lists only in-frame clones, some missing. For V, J and clone size, that table is used; D and trimming come from the DNA. This table has roughly 300,000 clones, 75% to 90% appearing once. This study enrolled people aged about 18 to 100 from under 25 US geographic areas. Participant-given clinical history determined each cohort assignment.

The chain links TRBV24-1 to TRBJ2-7, with D tentatively TRBD1 (6 bases). Sequencing was performed on PBMCs or T cells enriched from blood (not recorded which). The sequence was collected from a woman in her fifties or sixties who had recovered from COVID-19. CDR3 region: CATSDSTPTGLSEQYF. CDR3 nucleotides: TGTGCCACCAGTGATTCGACTCCTACAGGGTTAAGCGAGCAGTACTTC.